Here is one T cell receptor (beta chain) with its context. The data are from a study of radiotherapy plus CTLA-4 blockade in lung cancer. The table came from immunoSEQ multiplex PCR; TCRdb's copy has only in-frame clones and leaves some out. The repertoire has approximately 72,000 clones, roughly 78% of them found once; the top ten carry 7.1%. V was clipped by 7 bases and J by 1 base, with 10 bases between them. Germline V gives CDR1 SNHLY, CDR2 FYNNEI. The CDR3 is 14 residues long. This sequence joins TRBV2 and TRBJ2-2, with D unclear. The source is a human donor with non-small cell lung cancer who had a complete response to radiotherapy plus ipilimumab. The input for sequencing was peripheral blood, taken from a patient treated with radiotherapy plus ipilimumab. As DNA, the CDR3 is TGTGCCAGCAAACGAACGGGGAACACCGGGGAGCTGTTTTTT. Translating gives CASKRTGNTGELFF.